This T cell receptor (beta chain) was obtained from a study of blood T cell repertoires in COVID-19. For the study at large: Material from acute and convalescent COVID-19 was sourced from the United States, Italy and Spain. T cells, B-cell-depleted T cells, or PBMCs provided the cDNA or gDNA that served as material.

In the authors' methods: Amplification of reference gene primers was used by the study to estimate nucleated cell counts. This table comes from immunoSEQ multiplex PCR, and its TCRdb copy is limited to in-frame clones, with some not included. V, J and clone size are those of that table, while D and trimming were read from the DNA. The sample lists some 670,000 clones, about 90% seen once, with roughly 0.25% in the top ten. This CDR3 has 14 residues. V was clipped by 4 bases and J by 4 bases; unmatched bases: 3. CDR1 is SGHRS, CDR2 YFSETQ, per germline. Concerning this clone: Different DNA sequences within this sample yield the same CDR3.

Sequencing used peripheral blood. This clonotype originated in a woman aged 18-30 years with acute or convalescent COVID-19. This chain connects TRBV5-1 to TRBJ1-5; TRBD1 matches at 9 bases. The CDR3 sequence: CASSPGQGNQPQHF. The CDR3 DNA follows: TGCGCCAGCAGCCCAGGACAGGGGAATCAGCCCCAGCATTTT.